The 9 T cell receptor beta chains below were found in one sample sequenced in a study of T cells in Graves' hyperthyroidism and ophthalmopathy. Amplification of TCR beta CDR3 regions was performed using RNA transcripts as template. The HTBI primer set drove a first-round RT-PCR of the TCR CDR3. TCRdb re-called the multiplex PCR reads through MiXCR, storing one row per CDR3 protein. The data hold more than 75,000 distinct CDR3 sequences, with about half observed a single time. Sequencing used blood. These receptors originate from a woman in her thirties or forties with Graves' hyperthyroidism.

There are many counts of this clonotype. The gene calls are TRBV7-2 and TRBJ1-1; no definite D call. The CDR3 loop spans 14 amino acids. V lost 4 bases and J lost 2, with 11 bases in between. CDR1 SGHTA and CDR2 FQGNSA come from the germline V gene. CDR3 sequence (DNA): TGTGCCAGCAGCTCTCGGGGTAAAAACACTGAAGCTTTCTTT. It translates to CASSSRGKNTEAFF.

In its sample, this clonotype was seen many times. The CDR3 region is CASSQDDPYEQYF. CDR3 DNA: TGCGCCAGCAGCCAAGATGACCCCTACGAGCAGTACTTC. The V gene is TRBV4-1, the J gene TRBJ2-7, with no clear D. Germline CDR1 reads MGHRA; CDR2 reads YSYEKL. The CDR3 has 13 residues. V was clipped by 0 bases and J by 2 bases, with 5 bases between them.

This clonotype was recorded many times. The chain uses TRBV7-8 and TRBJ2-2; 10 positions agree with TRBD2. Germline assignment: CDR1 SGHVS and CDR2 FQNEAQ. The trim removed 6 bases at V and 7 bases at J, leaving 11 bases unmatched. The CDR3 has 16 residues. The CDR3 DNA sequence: TGTGCCAGCAGATCTACTGCTAGCGGGAGTCTCGGGGAGCTGTTTTTT. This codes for CASRSTASGSLGELFF.

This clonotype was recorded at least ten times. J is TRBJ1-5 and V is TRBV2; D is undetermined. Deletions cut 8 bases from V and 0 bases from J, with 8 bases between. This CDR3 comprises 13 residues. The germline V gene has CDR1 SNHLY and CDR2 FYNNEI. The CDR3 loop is CASGAYSNQPQHF. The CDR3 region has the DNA TGTGCCAGCGGTGCGTATAGCAATCAGCCCCAGCATTTT.

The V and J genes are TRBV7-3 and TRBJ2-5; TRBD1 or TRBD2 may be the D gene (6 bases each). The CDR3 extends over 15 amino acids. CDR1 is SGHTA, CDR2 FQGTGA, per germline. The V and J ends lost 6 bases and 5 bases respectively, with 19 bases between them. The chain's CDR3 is CASSIQGGVRETQYF. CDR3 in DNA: TGTGCCAGCAGTATACAGGGCGGGGTCAGGGAGACCCAGTACTTC.

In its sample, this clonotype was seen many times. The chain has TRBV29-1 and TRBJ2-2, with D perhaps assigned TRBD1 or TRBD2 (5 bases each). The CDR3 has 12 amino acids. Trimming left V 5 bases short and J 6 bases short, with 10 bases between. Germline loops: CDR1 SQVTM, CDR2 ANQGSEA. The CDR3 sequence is CSVFRDAGELFF. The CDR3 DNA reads TGCAGCGTTTTCCGGGACGCCGGGGAGCTGTTTTTT.

The CDR3 bases are TGTGCCATCAGTGAGCCTGGACAGTACTTC. Protein product: CAISEPGQYF. The chain employs TRBV10-3 and TRBJ2-5; D ambiguous. This CDR3 has 10 residues. V dropped 2 bases and J dropped 11 bases, with 6 bases sitting between them. CDR1 and CDR2 from the germline V gene are ENHRY and SYGVKD.

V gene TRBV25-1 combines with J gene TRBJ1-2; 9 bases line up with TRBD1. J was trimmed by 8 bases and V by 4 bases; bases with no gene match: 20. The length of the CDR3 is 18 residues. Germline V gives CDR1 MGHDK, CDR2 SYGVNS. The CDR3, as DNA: TGTGCCAGCAGTGGGCAACTTGGGACAGGGATGGGTGTGCAGGGCTACACCTTC. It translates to CASSGQLGTGMGVQGYTF.

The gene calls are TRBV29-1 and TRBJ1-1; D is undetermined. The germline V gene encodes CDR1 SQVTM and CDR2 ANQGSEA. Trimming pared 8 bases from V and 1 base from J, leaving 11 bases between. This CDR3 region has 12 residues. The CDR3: CSLSQTNTEAFF. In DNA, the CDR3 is TGCAGCTTATCACAAACGAACACTGAAGCTTTCTTT.